Listed below are T cell receptor beta chains from one sample, sequenced in a study of CXCR3-negative and CXCR3-positive naive CD8 T cells. TCRdb processed the 5' RACE reads again and assigns one entry to each CDR3 protein, with no DNA. This sample's clone table lists around 63,000 distinct CDR3 sequences. The sequenced sample consisted of naive CXCR3+ CD8+ T cells from blood. These receptors were taken from a human donor in good health. Some clones in this sample may be carry-over from other donors' samples. CDR3s include the opening cysteine and the closing phenylalanine or tryptophan. The listing skips clone size in some rows; elsewhere it reads once, few, many or a size class.

J	size	V	CDR3
TRBJ2-7	.	TRBV29-1	CSVEGDSYEQYF
TRBJ2-7	.	TRBV15	CATSRGVMDNYEQYF
TRBJ2-2	.	TRBV12-3/TRBV12-4	CASRGYPGELFF
TRBJ2-1	.	TRBV29-1	CSVATGGNEQFF
TRBJ2-7	.	TRBV20-1	CSVETSGTHEQYF
TRBJ2-7	.	TRBV15	CATSRGTGPDEQYF
TRBJ2-5	.	TRBV12-3/TRBV12-4	CATVAGGQETQYF
TRBJ2-7	.	TRBV29-1	CSVEVSYEQYF
TRBJ2-3	.	TRBV11-2	CASSSDGGAGVDTQYF
TRBJ2-7	.	TRBV5-1	CASGDGSSYEQYF
TRBJ1-5	.	TRBV7-9	CASSEGTGDRNQPQHF
TRBJ2-1	.	TRBV6-2/TRBV6-3	CASSHPWIGERHEQFF
TRBJ1-2	.	TRBV27	CASSSDAGGYTF
TRBJ2-5	.	TRBV6-5	CASSWDRGQQETQYF
TRBJ2-1	.	TRBV4-3	CASSLDRGFYNEQFF
TRBJ2-4	.	TRBV29-1	CSVEFDGGKNIQYF
TRBJ2-7	.	TRBV21-1	CASPGLAFHEQYF
TRBJ2-7	.	TRBV5-5	CASSLGWDSVLGEQYF
TRBJ2-1	.	TRBV28	CASSFGLAQFF
TRBJ2-6	.	TRBV28	CASSLRAESYFGANVLTF
TRBJ2-7	.	TRBV28	CASSLRVQVIYEQYF
TRBJ2-5	.	TRBV7-9	CASSLMPQETQYF
TRBJ2-1	.	TRBV27	CASSLLGRDEQFF
TRBJ1-1	.	TRBV9	CASSVFDRGLNTEAFF
TRBJ1-5	.	TRBV29-1	CSVEGTDSNQPQHF
TRBJ2-2	.	TRBV21-1	CASSNRASGSGVWTGELFF
TRBJ2-7	.	TRBV28	CASSLLSRARSSYEQYF
TRBJ1-3	.	TRBV29-1	CSVWGTGNSGNTIYF
TRBJ2-5	.	TRBV6-5	CASSGSSGGAGETQYF
TRBJ1-1	.	TRBV7-8	CASSLSPGTRAFF
TRBJ2-1	.	TRBV29-1	CSVPPPQFGGYNEQFF
TRBJ2-7	.	TRBV6-1	CASSEAHGVPSYEQYF
TRBJ2-1	.	TRBV12-3/TRBV12-4	CASSTPTNNEQFF
TRBJ1-2	.	TRBV7-6	CASSSTPNYGYTF
TRBJ2-7	.	TRBV5-5	CASSLSGGTYEQYF
TRBJ2-7	medium-sized	TRBV7-2	CASSFNLLYEQYF
TRBJ1-2	.	TRBV20-1	CSASPPGQGYGYTF
TRBJ1-2	.	TRBV29-1	CSVEAWDGGYTF
TRBJ1-1	.	TRBV9	CASSIGGGNTEAFF
TRBJ2-7	.	TRBV7-2	CASSGVGGGAYEQYF
TRBJ1-1	.	TRBV20-1	CSAIKPSVGRDRGEFRWDTEAFF
TRBJ2-7	.	TRBV9	CASSVDPTGKTYEQYF
TRBJ1-1	.	TRBV29-1	CSAPREGRKEDTEAFF
TRBJ2-2	.	TRBV29-1	CSVEDPHRETGELFF
TRBJ1-2	.	TRBV27	CASSLGISVDGYTF
TRBJ2-1	.	TRBV29-1	CSAGLAGVNEQFF
TRBJ2-2	.	TRBV6-4	CASSDPPGQGTGELFF
TRBJ2-1	.	TRBV29-1	CSVARADNEQFF
TRBJ2-7	.	TRBV5-1	CASSLEAGDVYEQYF
TRBJ2-1	.	TRBV29-1	CSVSFPSYNEQFF
TRBJ1-1	.	TRBV19	CASSTGGNTEAFF
TRBJ2-1	.	TRBV29-1	CSVAGGTRVYNEQFF
TRBJ2-3	.	TRBV27	CASSGRLAGDTQYF